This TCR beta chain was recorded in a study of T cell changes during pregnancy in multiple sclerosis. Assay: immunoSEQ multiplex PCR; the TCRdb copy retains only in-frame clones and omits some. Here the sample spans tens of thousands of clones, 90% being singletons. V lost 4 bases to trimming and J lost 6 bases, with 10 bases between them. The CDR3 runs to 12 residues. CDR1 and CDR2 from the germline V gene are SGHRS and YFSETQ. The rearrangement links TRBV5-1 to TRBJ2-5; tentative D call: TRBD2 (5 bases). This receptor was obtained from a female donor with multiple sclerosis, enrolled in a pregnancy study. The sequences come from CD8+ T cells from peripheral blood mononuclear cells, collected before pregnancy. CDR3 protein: CASSPPGKTQYF. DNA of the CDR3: TGCGCCAGCAGCCCCCCGGGGAAGACCCAGTACTTC.